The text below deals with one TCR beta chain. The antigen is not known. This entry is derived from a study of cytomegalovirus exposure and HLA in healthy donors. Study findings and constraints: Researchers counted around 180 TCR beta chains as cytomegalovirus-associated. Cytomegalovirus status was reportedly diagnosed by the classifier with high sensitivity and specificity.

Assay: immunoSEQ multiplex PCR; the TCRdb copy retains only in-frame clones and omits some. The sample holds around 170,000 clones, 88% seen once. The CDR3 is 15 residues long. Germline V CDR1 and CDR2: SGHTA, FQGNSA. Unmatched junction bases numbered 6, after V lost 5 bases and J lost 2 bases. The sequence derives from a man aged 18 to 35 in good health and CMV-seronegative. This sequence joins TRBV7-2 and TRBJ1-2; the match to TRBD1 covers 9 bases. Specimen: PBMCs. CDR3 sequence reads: CASSGPQGANYGYTF. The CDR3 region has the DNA TGTGCCAGCAGCGGCCCACAGGGGGCAAACTATGGCTACACCTTC.